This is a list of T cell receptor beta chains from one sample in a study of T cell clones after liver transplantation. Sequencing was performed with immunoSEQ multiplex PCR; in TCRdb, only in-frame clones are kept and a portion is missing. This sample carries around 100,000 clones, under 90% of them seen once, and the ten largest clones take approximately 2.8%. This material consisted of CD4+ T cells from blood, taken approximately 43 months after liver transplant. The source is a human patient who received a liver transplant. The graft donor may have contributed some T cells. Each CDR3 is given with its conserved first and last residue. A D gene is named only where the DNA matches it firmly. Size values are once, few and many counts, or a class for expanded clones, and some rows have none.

CDR3nt: TGTGCCAGCAGCTCGACCGTCTGGGAGCAGTACTTC
CDR3aa: CASSSTVWEQYF
d_gene: -
v_gene: TRBV7-9
j_gene: TRBJ2-7
abundance: -

CDR3nt: TGTGCCAGCTCACAGCTCGGCCGTGAGCAGTTCTTC
CDR3aa: CASSQLGREQFF
d_gene: -
v_gene: TRBV18
j_gene: TRBJ2-1
abundance: -

CDR3nt: TGTGCCAGTCAGCTCGGGACAGGGGTCTACAATGAGCAGTTCTTC
CDR3aa: CASQLGTGVYNEQFF
d_gene: TRBD1
v_gene: TRBV6-1
j_gene: TRBJ2-1
abundance: -

CDR3nt: TGTGCCAGCACCTCTGGAGGGACAGGGGTCTCCTACGAGCAGTACTTC
CDR3aa: CASTSGGTGVSYEQYF
d_gene: TRBD1
v_gene: TRBV28
j_gene: TRBJ2-7
abundance: once

CDR3nt: TGTGCCAGCGGCAGTCAAATAACTGAAGCTTTCTTT
CDR3aa: CASGSQITEAFF
d_gene: -
v_gene: TRBV7-2
j_gene: TRBJ1-1
abundance: -

CDR3nt: TGTGCCAGCAGCCACCCCGTCGGGACAGGGTATCAGCCCCAGCATTTT
CDR3aa: CASSHPVGTGYQPQHF
d_gene: TRBD1
v_gene: TRBV7-2
j_gene: TRBJ1-5
abundance: -

CDR3nt: TGTGCCAGCGGGGGTAATAGAGACTACGGTAGCGGCGAGCAGTACTTC
CDR3aa: CASGGNRDYGSGEQYF
d_gene: -
v_gene: TRBV7-8
j_gene: TRBJ2-7
abundance: few

CDR3nt: TGTGCCAGCAGTGATTCTATGGGGCCGAATGGCTACACCTTC
CDR3aa: CASSDSMGPNGYTF
d_gene: -
v_gene: TRBV25-1
j_gene: TRBJ1-2
abundance: -

CDR3nt: TGCGCCAGCTCACCAAGGGACAGGACTAATGAAAAACTGTTTTTT
CDR3aa: CASSPRDRTNEKLFF
d_gene: TRBD1
v_gene: TRBV5-1
j_gene: TRBJ1-4
abundance: -

CDR3nt: TGTGCCAGCAGTTTATCCGGGAACCTCCCGGGGGAGACCCAGTACTTC
CDR3aa: CASSLSGNLPGETQYF
d_gene: -
v_gene: TRBV27
j_gene: TRBJ2-5
abundance: few

CDR3nt: TGTGCCAGCTCACAAGGGACTAATGAAAAACTGTTTTTT
CDR3aa: CASSQGTNEKLFF
d_gene: -
v_gene: TRBV18
j_gene: TRBJ1-4
abundance: -

CDR3nt: TGTGCCAGCAGCCGTCCAGGAGATGGCTACACCTTC
CDR3aa: CASSRPGDGYTF
d_gene: -
v_gene: TRBV4-2
j_gene: TRBJ1-2
abundance: -

CDR3nt: TGTGCCAGCAGTTACCTTTCTTTCCGTAACTATGGCTACACCTTC
CDR3aa: CASSYLSFRNYGYTF
d_gene: -
v_gene: TRBV6-5
j_gene: TRBJ1-2
abundance: medium-sized

CDR3nt: TGTGCCAGTAGTATAGGGACCCATCAGCCCCAGCATTTT
CDR3aa: CASSIGTHQPQHF
d_gene: -
v_gene: TRBV19
j_gene: TRBJ1-5
abundance: many

CDR3nt: TGCAGCGTTCTCCCATCGAACACTGAAGCTTTCTTT
CDR3aa: CSVLPSNTEAFF
d_gene: -
v_gene: TRBV29-1
j_gene: TRBJ1-1
abundance: -

CDR3nt: TGTGCCAGCAGCCTTGGACAGGCTGGAAACACCATATATTTT
CDR3aa: CASSLGQAGNTIYF
d_gene: TRBD1
v_gene: TRBV7-2
j_gene: TRBJ1-3
abundance: few

CDR3nt: TGTGCCTCCAAGGGACAGGGCTCACCCCTCCACTTT
CDR3aa: CASKGQGSPLHF
d_gene: TRBD1
v_gene: TRBV2
j_gene: TRBJ1-6
abundance: -

CDR3nt: TGTGCCAGCAGCTCTCCGGGACTAGCAGTATACGAGCAGTACTTC
CDR3aa: CASSSPGLAVYEQYF
d_gene: TRBD2
v_gene: TRBV6-6
j_gene: TRBJ2-7
abundance: -

CDR3nt: TGTGCCAGCAGCCTAGGGACTAGCGGGCGCACAGATACGCAGTATTTT
CDR3aa: CASSLGTSGRTDTQYF
d_gene: TRBD2
v_gene: TRBV11-3
j_gene: TRBJ2-3
abundance: -

CDR3nt: TGCGCCAGCGCCGACTTAGCGGGGGGGCTCGGCGAGCAGTACTTC
CDR3aa: CASADLAGGLGEQYF
d_gene: TRBD2
v_gene: TRBV5-1
j_gene: TRBJ2-7
abundance: -

CDR3nt: TGTGCCAGCAGCTCCGCCCTTGAAGGACTAACCTATGCGCAGTATTTT
CDR3aa: CASSSALEGLTYAQYF
d_gene: -
v_gene: TRBV11-2
j_gene: TRBJ2-3
abundance: -

CDR3nt: TGTGCCAGCAGCCAAAATCCCCTCGGGGATACGCAGTATTTT
CDR3aa: CASSQNPLGDTQYF
d_gene: -
v_gene: TRBV4-2
j_gene: TRBJ2-3
abundance: once

CDR3nt: TGTGCCAGCACCTTCACGGCGGGGACGGCTGCCGCGAGAAGTGGCTACACCTTC
CDR3aa: CASTFTAGTAAARSGYTF
d_gene: -
v_gene: TRBV9
j_gene: TRBJ1-2
abundance: -

CDR3nt: TGTGCCAGCAGCTTAAGCGGATTACTCTACGAGCAGTACTTC
CDR3aa: CASSLSGLLYEQYF
d_gene: -
v_gene: TRBV7-9
j_gene: TRBJ2-7
abundance: -

CDR3nt: TGTGCCAGCAGTACCGGGACACCCCCCTACGAGCAGTACTTC
CDR3aa: CASSTGTPPYEQYF
d_gene: -
v_gene: TRBV2
j_gene: TRBJ2-7
abundance: -

CDR3nt: TGTGCCACCAGCAGTGCGCAGGGGGCCTTTGAGACCCAGTACTTC
CDR3aa: CATSSAQGAFETQYF
d_gene: TRBD1
v_gene: TRBV15
j_gene: TRBJ2-5
abundance: -

CDR3nt: TGTGCCAGCAGTGGGGGGGGAGCGGGAGGGCCGAGCGATGAGCAGTTCTTC
CDR3aa: CASSGGGAGGPSDEQFF
d_gene: TRBD2
v_gene: TRBV6-1
j_gene: TRBJ2-1
abundance: -

CDR3nt: TGTGCCAGCAGCAATCAAAGGGGGCGCACAGATACGCAGTATTTT
CDR3aa: CASSNQRGRTDTQYF
d_gene: TRBD1
v_gene: TRBV7-2
j_gene: TRBJ2-3
abundance: -

CDR3nt: TGTGCCAGCAGTTTTGGACTAGCCCAACTCTCCTACGAGCAGTACTTC
CDR3aa: CASSFGLAQLSYEQYF
d_gene: TRBD2
v_gene: TRBV28
j_gene: TRBJ2-7
abundance: -

CDR3nt: TGTGCCAGCAGCCCCCATACTAGTTTCTACGAGCAGTACTTC
CDR3aa: CASSPHTSFYEQYF
d_gene: -
v_gene: TRBV7-3
j_gene: TRBJ2-7
abundance: -

CDR3nt: TGCGCCAGCAGCAGGGCCGGGACAGGGGGAAACACCATATATTTT
CDR3aa: CASSRAGTGGNTIYF
d_gene: TRBD1
v_gene: TRBV5-1
j_gene: TRBJ1-3
abundance: -

CDR3nt: TGTGCCAGCTCACCACAGCAGGGGGCTGATTATGGCTACACCTTC
CDR3aa: CASSPQQGADYGYTF
d_gene: TRBD1
v_gene: TRBV18
j_gene: TRBJ1-2
abundance: few

CDR3nt: TGTGCCAGCAGCCCCCGCCTAGCGGGCTCCTACAATGAGCAGTTCTTC
CDR3aa: CASSPRLAGSYNEQFF
d_gene: TRBD2
v_gene: TRBV5-6
j_gene: TRBJ2-1
abundance: -

CDR3nt: TGTGCCAGCAGTCTTAACAGGGTGGATACGCAGTATTTT
CDR3aa: CASSLNRVDTQYF
d_gene: -
v_gene: TRBV6-1
j_gene: TRBJ2-3
abundance: -

CDR3nt: TGTGCCAGCAGCAGTCTGGGTGAAAAACTGTTTTTT
CDR3aa: CASSSLGEKLFF
d_gene: -
v_gene: TRBV27
j_gene: TRBJ1-4
abundance: -

CDR3nt: TGTGCCAGTACGCAGGGGAGTTCACCCCTCCACTTT
CDR3aa: CASTQGSSPLHF
d_gene: -
v_gene: TRBV6-6
j_gene: TRBJ1-6
abundance: -

CDR3nt: TGTGCCAGTAGTATACTCCAGGGCCCTGGCCATCAGCCCCAGCATTTT
CDR3aa: CASSILQGPGHQPQHF
d_gene: -
v_gene: TRBV19
j_gene: TRBJ1-5
abundance: -

CDR3nt: TGTGCCAGTAGTATACCGAGCACAGATACGCAGTATTTT
CDR3aa: CASSIPSTDTQYF
d_gene: -
v_gene: TRBV19
j_gene: TRBJ2-3
abundance: -

CDR3nt: TGTGCCTGGAAAGGGCCGGGGGAGCGGGGGGAGCTGTTTTTT
CDR3aa: CAWKGPGERGELFF
d_gene: -
v_gene: TRBV30
j_gene: TRBJ2-2
abundance: -

CDR3nt: TGTGCCAGCAGGAGGTCCGACAATGAGCAGTTCTTC
CDR3aa: CASRRSDNEQFF
d_gene: -
v_gene: TRBV19
j_gene: TRBJ2-1
abundance: -

CDR3nt: TGCGCCAGCAGCCAAGGATCTGGGAATCAGCCCCAGCATTTT
CDR3aa: CASSQGSGNQPQHF
d_gene: -
v_gene: TRBV5-1
j_gene: TRBJ1-5
abundance: -

CDR3nt: TGTGCCAGCAGCCTCAGAACCGGGGAGCTGTTTTTT
CDR3aa: CASSLRTGELFF
d_gene: -
v_gene: TRBV28
j_gene: TRBJ2-2
abundance: -

CDR3nt: TGTGCCAGCAGCTTGAGACTAGCGGGAGTCGGTGAGCAGTTCTTC
CDR3aa: CASSLRLAGVGEQFF
d_gene: TRBD2
v_gene: TRBV5-5
j_gene: TRBJ2-1
abundance: -

CDR3nt: TGTGCCAGCAGCGAAAAAGCCGGGACAGGAAGCAATGAGCAGTTCTTC
CDR3aa: CASSEKAGTGSNEQFF
d_gene: TRBD1
v_gene: TRBV7-9
j_gene: TRBJ2-1
abundance: -

CDR3nt: TGTGCCAGCAGTTCACCCGGGACTAGCATCTACAATGAGCAGTTCTTC
CDR3aa: CASSSPGTSIYNEQFF
d_gene: TRBD2
v_gene: TRBV6-5
j_gene: TRBJ2-1
abundance: -

CDR3nt: TGTGCCAGCTCAGTCTACGGGAGTGGCGGGGAGCTGTTTTTT
CDR3aa: CASSVYGSGGELFF
d_gene: -
v_gene: TRBV18
j_gene: TRBJ2-2
abundance: few

CDR3nt: TGTGCCTGGAGTGAGACCCTGGATGAGCAGTTCTTC
CDR3aa: CAWSETLDEQFF
d_gene: -
v_gene: TRBV30
j_gene: TRBJ2-1
abundance: -

CDR3nt: TGTGCCAGCAGCCGAGGGCAGGGAAGCACAGATACGCAGTATTTT
CDR3aa: CASSRGQGSTDTQYF
d_gene: -
v_gene: TRBV7-6
j_gene: TRBJ2-3
abundance: few

CDR3nt: TGTGCCAGCACCATTTGGGGGACAGAAGAAGAGACCCAGTACTTC
CDR3aa: CASTIWGTEEETQYF
d_gene: TRBD1
v_gene: TRBV7-9
j_gene: TRBJ2-5
abundance: -

CDR3nt: TGTGCCAGCAGCCCGGGGGTTAGCACAGATACGCAGTATTTT
CDR3aa: CASSPGVSTDTQYF
d_gene: -
v_gene: TRBV5-6
j_gene: TRBJ2-3
abundance: -

CDR3nt: TGTGCCACCAGCAGAGATGGAGGGACAGCAACCTCTGGAAACACCATATATTTT
CDR3aa: CATSRDGGTATSGNTIYF
d_gene: TRBD1
v_gene: TRBV15
j_gene: TRBJ1-3
abundance: medium-sized

CDR3nt: TGTGCCAGCAGCATAACAACATACTCTGGGGCCAACGTCCTGACTTTC
CDR3aa: CASSITTYSGANVLTF
d_gene: -
v_gene: TRBV9
j_gene: TRBJ2-6
abundance: -

CDR3nt: TGTGCCAGCTCACCACGAAGGGATAGCGATGGCTACACCTTC
CDR3aa: CASSPRRDSDGYTF
d_gene: -
v_gene: TRBV18
j_gene: TRBJ1-2
abundance: -